Following are 25 T cell receptor beta chains from one sample sequenced in a study of T cell clonality in common variable immunodeficiency. General observations from the study: Fewer deletions and N-nucleotide insertions were reportedly seen in common variable immunodeficiency TCR beta sequences.

Assay: immunoSEQ multiplex PCR; the TCRdb copy retains only in-frame clones and omits some. Altogether more than 25,000 clones were found in the sample, and no singletons occur. These receptors' antigens are unknown. The sample comprised peripheral blood mononuclear cells. All receptors come from a human donor with common variable immunodeficiency.

This clone was observed many times. The read terminates 3 residues ahead of where the CDR3 ends, so the germline J gene completes it. V gene TRBV15 combines with J gene TRBJ1-5, with D uncertain. CDR1 and CDR2 (germline): LNHNV, YYDKDF (reference sequence). Trimming left V 1 base short and J 4 bases short, with 8 bases between. The length of the CDR3 is 14 residues. The sequenced part of the CDR3 DNA is TGTGCCACCAGCAGAGGGCGGATAAATCAGCCC. Its protein product is CATSRGRINQP. The CDR3 reads in full as CATSRGRINQPQHF.

As to this clone: The CDR3 end falls 3 residues outside the read, so it is completed with the germline J gene. The V gene is TRBV7-9, the J gene TRBJ1-1; a weak D match, TRBD1 (5 bases). This CDR3 region has 15 residues. The ends were cut back, 3 bases at V and 1 base at J, with 12 bases in the middle. Germline CDR1 SEHNR, CDR2 FQNEAQ (reference sequence). The DNA read from the CDR3 is TGTGCCAGCAGCTTCTCGGCAGGGAGGAACACTGAA. Its protein is CASSFSAGRNTE. The entire CDR3 sequence reads CASSFSAGRNTEAFF.

In its sample, this clone was seen a few times. With the read ending 3 residues before the CDR3 end, the germline J gene is used to fill in that end. This chain joins TRBV16 and TRBJ2-7; D unresolved. This CDR3 is built from 15 residues. Trimming left V 2 bases short and J 2 bases short, with 13 bases between. The germline CDR1 and CDR2 sequences are KGHSY and FQNENV. The CDR3 reads CASSQNSRGPYEQYF. Incomplete CDR3 DNA: TGTGCCAGCAGCCAAAATTCTCGCGGTCCCTACGAG.

This clone was seen many times. From the germline J gene comes the end of the CDR3, since the read stops 3 residues before it. This rearrangement joins TRBV2 to TRBJ2-6, with D maybe TRBD2 (6 bases). The CDR3 has 15 amino acids. V was trimmed by 8 bases and J by 1 base, leaving 12 bases between them. The germline CDR1 and CDR2 sequences are SNHLY and FYNNEI. CDR3 residues: CASLKGTSGANVLTF. The CDR3 bases that were read are TGTGCCAGCCTTAAGGGGACTTCTGGGGCCAACGTC.

Relative to its sample, this clone is medium-sized. Read coverage stops 3 residues before the CDR3 terminus; the germline J gene supplies the remainder. The rearrangement uses TRBV7-2 and TRBJ2-4; D possibly corresponds to TRBD1 (5 bases). The germline gives CDR1 SGHTA, CDR2 FQGNSA. CDR3 length equals 16 residues. V was pared by 0 bases and J by 0 bases, with 9 bases between. The chain's CDR3 is CASSLAARGAKNIQYF. The sequenced CDR3 bases are TGTGCCAGCAGCTTAGCTGCAAGGGGAGCCAAAAACATT.

A note on this clone: Read data end 3 residues before the CDR3 end; the end is taken from the germline J gene. J is TRBJ1-1 and V is TRBV7-8; D is possibly TRBD1 (5 bases). The V end lost 2 bases, the J end lost 4 bases, and 14 bases lay between the germline ends. CDR3 length equals 15 residues. Germline V CDR1 and CDR2: SGHVS, FQNEAQ. CDR3 bases read: TGTGCCAGCAGCTTATCGGGGGGGGTTCCCACTGAA. It specifies CASSLSGGVPTE. The full CDR3 reads CASSLSGGVPTEAFF.

A few counts support this clone. The missing CDR3 end, 3 residues past where the read stops, is filled in from the germline J gene. This chain uses TRBV23-1 with TRBJ2-7; D possibly corresponds to TRBD1 (5 bases). TRBV23-1 is designated an ORF whose function remains uncertain. V was shortened by 7 bases and J by 4 bases, with 11 bases between the two germline ends. This CDR3 spans 12 amino acids. Incomplete CDR3 DNA: TGCGCCAGCATCTCAAAGGGGTACGAG. Residues: CASISKGYE. The complete CDR3 reads CASISKGYEQYF.

This clone came up many times. The read finishes 3 residues shy of the CDR3 end, and the germline J gene is used to complete it. This chain links TRBV20-1 with TRBJ2-3; D possibly corresponds to TRBD1 (6 bases). The V end was cut by 0 bases, the J end by 1 base, with 14 bases between. The CDR3 loop spans 16 amino acids. Germline CDR1 is DFQATT and CDR2 is SNEGSKA (reference sequence). The CDR3 DNA, read in part, is TGCAGTGCTAGAGATCCCGGGACATGGGGCACAGATACG. It translates to CSARDPGTWGTDT. The CDR3, in full, reads CSARDPGTWGTDTQYF.

With regard to this clone: The CDR3 end is not reached by the read, which stops 3 residues before it; the germline J gene fills it in. The chain employs TRBV6-1 and TRBJ1-5, with D perhaps matching TRBD1 (5 bases). Germline V gives CDR1 MNHNS, CDR2 SASEGT. The CDR3 runs to 15 residues. V shed 4 bases and J shed 0 bases, with 10 bases lying between them. CDR3 sequence reads: CASSVRQYSNQPQHF. Partial CDR3 DNA: TGTGCCAGCAGTGTCCGACAGTATAGCAATCAGCCC.

This clone was seen ten or more times. The read falls 3 residues short of the CDR3 end, and the missing part is taken from the germline J gene. The chain joins TRBV5-1 to TRBJ2-7; possibly TRBD2 for D (7 bases). This CDR3 comprises 14 residues. Germline loops: CDR1 SGHRS, CDR2 YFSETQ. V dropped 3 bases and J dropped 4 bases, with 14 bases sitting between them. The CDR3 here is CASSWGGQEYEQYF. Partial CDR3 DNA: TGCGCCAGCAGCTGGGGGGGCCAGGAGTACGAG.

There are a few counts of this clone. The CDR3 is cut off 3 residues early in the read; its end comes from the germline J gene. The chain links TRBV5-1 to TRBJ2-7, with 9 bases fitting TRBD1. After removal of 5 bases from V and 3 bases from J, the junction contained 3 bases not matched to a gene. Germline assignment: CDR1 SGHRS and CDR2 YFSETQ. This CDR3 has 13 residues. Incomplete CDR3 DNA: TGCGCCAGCAGACCGACAGGGGGCTACGAG. This translates into CASRPTGGYE. The CDR3 reads in full as CASRPTGGYEQYF.

This clone has more than one count but fewer than ten. Read data end 3 residues before the CDR3 end; the end is taken from the germline J gene. The chain joins TRBV5-5 to TRBJ2-1; 9 nucleotides align to TRBD2. Germline CDR1 reads SGHKS; CDR2 reads YYEKEE (reference sequence). The length of the CDR3 is 15 residues. V lost 1 base to trimming and J lost 7 bases; unmatched junction nucleotides: 6. Partial CDR3 DNA: TGTGCCAGCAGCTTGTTGCGGGAGGGCCGGAATGAG. Protein: CASSLLREGRNE. The complete CDR3 sequence is CASSLLREGRNEQFF.

To note about this clone: The read ends 3 residues shy of where the CDR3 ends; the end is completed using the germline J gene. The chain has TRBV19 and TRBJ2-3; maybe TRBD1 (5 bases). Germline V gene data show CDR1 as LNHDA and CDR2 as SQIVND (reference sequence). The CDR3 runs to 16 residues. V was shortened by 1 base and J by 0 bases, with 11 bases between the two germline ends. The sequenced part of the CDR3 DNA is TGTGCCAGTAGTATAGGGTACAGGACAAGCACAGATACG. This sequence encodes CASSIGYRTSTDT. The whole CDR3 protein is CASSIGYRTSTDTQYF.

The sample holds a few counts of this clone. The read stops 3 residues short of the end of the CDR3; the missing end is completed from the germline J gene. This chain links TRBV7-2 with TRBJ2-5; the D gene is possibly TRBD1 (5 bases). This CDR3 comprises 14 residues. Germline-derived CDR1 and CDR2 are SGHTA and FQGNSA. V shed 6 bases and J shed 0 bases, with 11 bases lying between them. The CDR3 bases that were read are TGTGCCAGCAGTCCAGGGTCCCACCAAGAGACC. Amino acids: CASSPGSHQET. The whole CDR3 protein reads CASSPGSHQETQYF.

This clone has a handful of counts. The read ends 3 residues early relative to the CDR3; the germline J gene fills the gap. The chain joins TRBV18 to TRBJ2-6; possible D gene TRBD1, 5 bases. Germline CDR1 is KGHSH and CDR2 is LQKENI. The CDR3 runs to 18 residues. V was pared by 6 bases and J by 4 bases, with 22 bases between. The sequenced CDR3 bases are TGTGCCAGCTCCCTTCGCAGGGCGGTGTTTTCCGGGGCCAACGTC. It yields the protein CASSLRRAVFSGANV. The whole CDR3 region reads CASSLRRAVFSGANVLTF. Complete variable domain (other parts from reference TRBV18 and TRBJ2-6): NAGVMQNPRHLVRRRGQEARLRCSPMKGHSHVYWYRQLPEEGLKFMVYLQKENIIDESGMPKERFSAEFPKEGPSILRIQQVVRGDSAAYFCASSLRRAVFSGANVLTFGAGSRLTVL.

This clone has only a few counts. The read falls 3 residues short of the CDR3 end, and the missing part is taken from the germline J gene. V usage is TRBV30 and J usage is TRBJ2-3; D gene unclear. This CDR3 has 18 amino acids. Trimming removed 3 bases from V and 1 base from J, with 23 bases in between. Germline-derived CDR1 and CDR2 are GTSNPN and SVGIG (reference sequence). CDR3 DNA (partial): TGTGCCTGGAGCCCCGGCCGCTCTTTAGCCCTCGGCACAGATACG. This gives the protein CAWSPGRSLALGTDT. The entire CDR3 is CAWSPGRSLALGTDTQYF.

On this clone itself: The CDR3 end falls 3 residues outside the read, so it is completed with the germline J gene. The chain has TRBV23-1 and TRBJ1-1; 7 nucleotides align to TRBD1. TRBV23-1 is labeled an ORF, and its function is uncertain. The V gene end was trimmed by 4 bases and the J gene end by 4 bases; junction bases not matched to a gene: 6. The CDR3 is 14 residues long. CDR3 bases read: TGCGCCAGCAGTCCGCGGGACAGTATCACTGAA. Translated: CASSPRDSITE. Given in full, the CDR3 is CASSPRDSITEAFF.

The CDR3 bases that were read are TGCGCCAGCACGCTTGGACAGGGGGCGGGATCACCC. Translated: CASTLGQGAGSP. The whole CDR3 protein is CASTLGQGAGSPLHF. The chain employs TRBV5-1 and TRBJ1-6; 11 positions match TRBD1. The read gets to within 3 residues of the CDR3 end, and the germline J gene fills in the rest. J lost 10 bases, V lost 6 bases, and 9 bases had no gene match. There are 15 residues in the CDR3. From germline, CDR1 is SGHRS and CDR2 YFSETQ.

This clone was observed many times. Read data end 3 residues before the CDR3 end; the end is taken from the germline J gene. This chain joins TRBV7-3 and TRBJ2-1, with a tentative D call TRBD1 (5 bases). The CDR3 has 13 residues. Trimming removed 5 bases from V and 4 bases from J, with 9 bases in between. Germline assignment: CDR1 SGHTA and CDR2 FQGTGA. The CDR3 sequence: CASSLGQYNEQFF. Partial CDR3 DNA: TGTGCCAGCAGCCTGGGGCAGTACAATGAG.

Comments on this clone: The read terminates 3 residues ahead of where the CDR3 ends, so the germline J gene completes it. The chain combines TRBV30 with TRBJ2-7; maybe TRBD1 (5 bases). Germline values: CDR1 GTSNPN, CDR2 SVGIG (reference sequence). The CDR3 covers 12 residues. V shed 4 bases and J shed 4 bases, with 11 bases lying between them. The CDR3 reads CAWTGKVYEQYF. The CDR3 DNA, read in part, is TGTGCCTGGACAGGGAAAGTTTACGAG.

This clone was counted between two and nine times. The read terminates 3 residues ahead of where the CDR3 ends, so the germline J gene completes it. The chain recombines TRBV19 with TRBJ1-5; a weak D match, TRBD1 (5 bases). V was trimmed by 5 bases and J by 0 bases, leaving 11 bases between them. CDR3 size: 15 residues. Germline V gene sequence: CDR1 LNHDA, CDR2 SQIVND (reference sequence). This chain's CDR3 is CASSSRQISNQPQHF. The sequenced CDR3 bases are TGTGCCAGTAGTTCACGACAGATTAGCAATCAGCCC.

The sample holds a few counts of this clone. The CDR3 end lies 3 residues beyond the end of the read and is filled in from the germline J gene. The chain is built from TRBV7-6 and TRBJ2-7; D ambiguous. The germline V gene has CDR1 SGHVS and CDR2 FNYEAQ. CDR3 size: 13 residues. The ends were cut back, 5 bases at V and 1 base at J, with 9 bases in the middle. The CDR3 loop is CASSRKGSYEQYF. The covered CDR3 bases are TGTGCCAGCAGCCGAAAAGGGTCCTACGAG.

This clone was counted at least ten times. The CDR3 end lies 3 residues beyond the end of the read and is filled in from the germline J gene. The chain links TRBV5-1 to TRBJ1-4, with 9 nucleotides matching TRBD1. CDR1 and CDR2 (germline): SGHRS, YFSETQ. This CDR3 contains 17 residues. V trimming: 2 bases; J trimming: 0 bases; junction bases outside the gene matches: 5. CDR3 DNA, as far as it was read: TGCGCCAGCAGCTTCTGGGGACAGGGCGCAACTAATGAAAAA. Its protein is CASSFWGQGATNEK. Given in full, the CDR3 is CASSFWGQGATNEKLFF.

As regards this clone: The read falls 3 residues short of the CDR3 end, and the missing part is taken from the germline J gene. The chain employs TRBV5-6 and TRBJ2-7, with 7 bases that match TRBD2. The CDR3 consists of 14 residues. The germline V gene has CDR1 SGHDT and CDR2 YYEEEE. Germline trimming cut 4 bases from V and 3 bases from J; bases unmatched to any gene: 7. This chain's CDR3 is CASSHGLVDYEQYF. The DNA read from the CDR3 is TGTGCCAGCAGCCACGGACTAGTAGACTACGAG.

This clone was seen ten or more times. The CDR3 end is not reached by the read, which stops 3 residues before it; the germline J gene fills it in. The chain combines TRBV5-4 with TRBJ2-7, with a tentative D call TRBD2 (5 bases). CDR1 and CDR2 (germline): SGHNT, YYREEE (reference sequence). With 4 bases removed from V and 0 bases from J, the gap between germline ends came to 14 bases. The CDR3 extends over 15 amino acids. The sequenced part of the CDR3 DNA is TGTGCCAGCAGCCCGGACTTGGTGAGCTCCTACGAG. This sequence encodes CASSPDLVSSYE. The complete CDR3 reads CASSPDLVSSYEQYF.